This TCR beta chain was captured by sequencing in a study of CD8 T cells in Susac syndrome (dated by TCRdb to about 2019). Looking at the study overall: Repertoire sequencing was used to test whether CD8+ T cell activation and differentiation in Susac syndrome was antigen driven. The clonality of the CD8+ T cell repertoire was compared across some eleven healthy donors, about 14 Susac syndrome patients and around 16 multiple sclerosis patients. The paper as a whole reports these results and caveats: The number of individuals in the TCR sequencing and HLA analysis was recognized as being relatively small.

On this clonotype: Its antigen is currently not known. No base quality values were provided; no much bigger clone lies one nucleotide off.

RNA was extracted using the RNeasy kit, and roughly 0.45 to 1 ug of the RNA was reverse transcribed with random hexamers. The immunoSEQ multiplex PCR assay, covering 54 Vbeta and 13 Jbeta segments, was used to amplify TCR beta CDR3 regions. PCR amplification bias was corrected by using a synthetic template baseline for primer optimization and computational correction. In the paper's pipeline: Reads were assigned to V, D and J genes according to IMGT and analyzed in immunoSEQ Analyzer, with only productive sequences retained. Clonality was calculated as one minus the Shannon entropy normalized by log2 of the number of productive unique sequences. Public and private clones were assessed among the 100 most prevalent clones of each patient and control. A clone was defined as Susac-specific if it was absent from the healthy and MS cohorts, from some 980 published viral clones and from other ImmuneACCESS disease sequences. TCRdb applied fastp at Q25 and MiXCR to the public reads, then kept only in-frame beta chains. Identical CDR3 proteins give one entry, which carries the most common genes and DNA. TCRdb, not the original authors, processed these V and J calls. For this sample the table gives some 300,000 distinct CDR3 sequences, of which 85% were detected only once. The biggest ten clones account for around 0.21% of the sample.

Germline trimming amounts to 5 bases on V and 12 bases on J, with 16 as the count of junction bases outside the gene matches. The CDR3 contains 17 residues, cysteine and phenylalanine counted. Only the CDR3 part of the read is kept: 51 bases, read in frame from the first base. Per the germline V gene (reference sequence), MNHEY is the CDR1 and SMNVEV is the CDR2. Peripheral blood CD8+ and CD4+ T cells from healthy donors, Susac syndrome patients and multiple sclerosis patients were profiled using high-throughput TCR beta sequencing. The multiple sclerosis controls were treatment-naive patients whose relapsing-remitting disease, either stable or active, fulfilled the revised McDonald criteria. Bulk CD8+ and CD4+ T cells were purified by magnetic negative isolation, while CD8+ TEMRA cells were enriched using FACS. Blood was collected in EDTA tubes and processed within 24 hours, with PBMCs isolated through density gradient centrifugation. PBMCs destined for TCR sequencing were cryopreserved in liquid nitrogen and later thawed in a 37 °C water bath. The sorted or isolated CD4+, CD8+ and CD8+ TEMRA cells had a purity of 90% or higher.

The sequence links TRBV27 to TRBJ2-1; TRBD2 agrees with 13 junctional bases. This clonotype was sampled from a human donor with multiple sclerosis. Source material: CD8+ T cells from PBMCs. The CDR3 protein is CASSPGTSGVSPTGQFF. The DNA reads TGTGCCAGCAGTCCTGGGACTAGCGGGGTATCCCCGACAGGGCAGTTCTTC.